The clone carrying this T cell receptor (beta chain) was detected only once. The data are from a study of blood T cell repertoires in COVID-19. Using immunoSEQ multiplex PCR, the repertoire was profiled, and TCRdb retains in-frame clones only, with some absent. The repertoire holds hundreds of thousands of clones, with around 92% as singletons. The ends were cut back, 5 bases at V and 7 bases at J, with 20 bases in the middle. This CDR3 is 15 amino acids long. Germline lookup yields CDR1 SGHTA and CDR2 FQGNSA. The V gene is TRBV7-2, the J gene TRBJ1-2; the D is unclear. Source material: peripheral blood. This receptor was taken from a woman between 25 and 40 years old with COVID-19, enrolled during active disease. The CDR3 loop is CASSLANQPRGGYTF. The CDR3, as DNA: TGTGCCAGCAGCCTCGCTAACCAGCCTCGGGGTGGCTACACCTTC.